This record concerns one T cell receptor (beta chain) sequence. Its antigen is currently not known. It has no much larger one-base neighbor in the sample; base qualities were not kept. The data stem from a study of graft-versus-host responses after intestinal transplantation (dated by TCRdb to 2020 to 2023). With respect to the entire study: The transplants that recipients got were multivisceral, liver-intestinal, or isolated intestinal. Alloreactive clones were identified by sequencing pre-transplant mixed lymphocyte reaction products and comparing them with unstimulated pre-transplant donor and recipient T cells. Every recipient was given anti-thymocyte globulin induction, then maintenance tacrolimus and steroids for roughly 3 years. Samples from a few later patients were sequenced in-house on an Illumina MiSeq with MiXCR processing rather than by the commercial service. The cohort enrolled about two dozen intestinal transplant recipients, one of whom was a retransplant, and 3 patients without pretransplant specimens were excluded. A peak of at least 4% donor T cells among recipient peripheral blood mononuclear cells was the definition used for donor T cell macrochimerism. Graft-versus-host and host-versus-graft alloreactive T cell clones were tracked in the graft, circulation and bone marrow after intestinal transplantation using bulk TCR-beta CDR3 sequencing.

Blood samples were collected up to 4 times in the first month after transplant and then at least monthly when available. Library prep was done by the immunoSEQ multiplex PCR assay. High-throughput TCR-beta CDR3 sequencing of genomic DNA from most patients was performed by Adaptive Biotechnologies. The original methods were these. TCR sequencing data were retrieved from Adaptive's ImmunoSEQ software for about 17 patients, whereas three other patients were processed with MiXCR and VDJtools. CDR3 nucleotide sequences shared by donor and recipient were removed because the origin of these sequences could not be assigned. To be classed as alloreactive, a clone needed at least 2-fold expansion over unstimulated cells and a minimum CFSE-low frequency of 0.002% (template counts) or 0.001% (read counts). Clones detected in sequenced pre-transplant spleen, lymph node, or MLR CFSE-low populations of the donor or recipient were defined as mappable. The cumulative frequency of alloreactive clones was calculated as a percentage of all sequences, weighted by copy number. Held by TCRdb, this immuneACCESS table contains in-frame sequences only and omits some clones. Under half of the omission traces to an unresolved V gene where checked; the cause of the rest is unknown. The V and J calls and clone size are taken from that table; D and trimming were inferred from the DNA. The sample includes 20,000 to 30,000 clones, with roughly 90% observed a single time. About 2% of the sample comes from the top ten.

Summary of the overall study and its limitations: Early after transplant, declines in HvG clones were associated with peak levels of circulating GvH clones. The relatively low number and heterogeneity of intestinal transplant patients limited the conclusions. GvH clones were detected in recipient bone marrow, and some appeared earlier in ileal mucosa or blood, consistent with an intestinal mucosal origin. In the allografts of patients with donor T cell macrochimerism, GvH to HvG T cell clonal ratios were high.

In the germline V gene, CDR1 corresponds to LGHNA and CDR2 to YSLEER. From cysteine to phenylalanine, the CDR3 is 19 amino acids long. This entry keeps only the CDR3 DNA: 57 bases, framed from base 1. V is cut by 0 bases and J by 6 bases, and the space between the germline ends is 25 bases. Sequenced here: PBMCs, sampled 39 to 40 days after intestinal transplant. This sequence uses TRBV4-3 and TRBJ2-3; the D gene is perhaps TRBD1 or TRBD2, as each covers 5 bases. The origin of this receptor is a human patient who received an intestinal transplant, so some T cells may come from the graft donor. The sequenced DNA: TGCGCCAGCAGCCAAGATCAAGGTCGGGGCGTCTTAACCTGGGATACGCAGTATTTT. Protein translation: CASSQDQGRGVLTWDTQYF.